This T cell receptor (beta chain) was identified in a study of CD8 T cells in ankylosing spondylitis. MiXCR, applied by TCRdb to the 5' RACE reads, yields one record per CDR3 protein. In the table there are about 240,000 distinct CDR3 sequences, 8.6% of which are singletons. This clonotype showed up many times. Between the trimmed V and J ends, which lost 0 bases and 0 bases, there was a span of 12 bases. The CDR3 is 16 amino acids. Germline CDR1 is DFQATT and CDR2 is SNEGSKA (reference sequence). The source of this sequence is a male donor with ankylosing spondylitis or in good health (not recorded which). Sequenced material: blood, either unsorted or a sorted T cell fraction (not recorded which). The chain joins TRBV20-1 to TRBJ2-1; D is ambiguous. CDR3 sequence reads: CSARDLYRSSYNEQFF. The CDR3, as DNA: TGCAGTGCTAGAGATTTGTACCGGAGCTCCTACAATGAGCAGTTCTTC.